This is a list of T cell receptor beta chains from one sample in a study of CD8 T cells in ankylosing spondylitis. TCRdb re-called the 5' RACE reads with MiXCR, one entry per CDR3 protein. The sample holds 700,000 to 850,000 distinct CDR3 sequences, 12% seen once. The sample comprised blood, either unsorted or a sorted T cell fraction (not recorded which). Receptors originate from a male donor with ankylosing spondylitis. The CDR3 runs from the conserved cysteine through the conserved F or W.

16	TRBV18	TRBJ2-5	CASSPASSRYQETQYF
12	TRBV12-3/TRBV12-4	TRBJ1-1	CASVSDLTEAFF
15	TRBV6-2/TRBV6-3	TRBJ1-1	CASSYSTGVWTEAFF
13	TRBV5-1	TRBJ2-7	CASSFLAGSEQYF
16	TRBV6-1	TRBJ2-5	CASSRRPGEYQETQYF
15	TRBV20-1	TRBJ1-2	CSARLTGYGDYGYTF
13	TRBV20-1	TRBJ1-2	CSARTGTGGGYTF
12	TRBV20-1	TRBJ1-2	CSARDQGRENTF
13	TRBV10-3	TRBJ2-5	CAISDQLTGTQYF
14	TRBV6-1	TRBJ1-1	CASRPTGDGTEAFF
13	TRBV6-2/TRBV6-3	TRBJ2-5	CASSSRTEETQYF
12	TRBV7-2	TRBJ1-4	CASSLYGEKLFF